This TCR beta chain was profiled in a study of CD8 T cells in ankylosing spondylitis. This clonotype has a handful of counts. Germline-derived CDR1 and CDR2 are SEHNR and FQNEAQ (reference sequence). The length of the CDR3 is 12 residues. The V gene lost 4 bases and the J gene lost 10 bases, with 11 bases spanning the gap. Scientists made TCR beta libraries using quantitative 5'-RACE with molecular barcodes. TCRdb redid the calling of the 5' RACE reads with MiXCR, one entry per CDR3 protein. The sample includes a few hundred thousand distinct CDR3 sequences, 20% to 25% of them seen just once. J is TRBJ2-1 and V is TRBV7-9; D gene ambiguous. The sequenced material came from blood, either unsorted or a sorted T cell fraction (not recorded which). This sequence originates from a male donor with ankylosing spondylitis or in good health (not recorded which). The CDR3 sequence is CASSSSGKEQFF. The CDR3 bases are TGTGCCAGCAGCTCATCAGGAAAGGAGCAGTTCTTC.